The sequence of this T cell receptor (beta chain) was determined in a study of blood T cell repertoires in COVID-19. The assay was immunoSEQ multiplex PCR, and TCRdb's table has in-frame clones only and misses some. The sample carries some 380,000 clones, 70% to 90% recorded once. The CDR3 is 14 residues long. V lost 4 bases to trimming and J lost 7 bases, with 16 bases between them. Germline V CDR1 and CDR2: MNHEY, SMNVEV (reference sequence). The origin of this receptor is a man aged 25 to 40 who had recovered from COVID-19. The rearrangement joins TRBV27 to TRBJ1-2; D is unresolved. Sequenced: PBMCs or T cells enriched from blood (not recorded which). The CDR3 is CASSSGGPFVGYTF. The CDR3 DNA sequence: TGTGCCAGCAGTTCGGGTGGTCCTTTTGTTGGCTACACCTTC.